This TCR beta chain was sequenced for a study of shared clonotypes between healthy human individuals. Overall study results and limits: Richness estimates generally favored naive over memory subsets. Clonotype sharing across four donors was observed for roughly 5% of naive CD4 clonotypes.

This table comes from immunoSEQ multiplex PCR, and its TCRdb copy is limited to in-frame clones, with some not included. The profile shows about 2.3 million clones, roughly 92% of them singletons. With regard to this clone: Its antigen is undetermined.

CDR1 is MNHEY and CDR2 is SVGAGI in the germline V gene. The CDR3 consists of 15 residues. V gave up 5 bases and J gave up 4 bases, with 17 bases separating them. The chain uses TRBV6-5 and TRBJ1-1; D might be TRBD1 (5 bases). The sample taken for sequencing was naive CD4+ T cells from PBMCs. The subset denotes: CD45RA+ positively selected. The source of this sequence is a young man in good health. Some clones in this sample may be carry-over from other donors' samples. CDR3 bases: TGTGCCAGCAGTCCTGCGACAGCCGGGAGCACTGAAGCTTTCTTT. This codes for CASSPATAGSTEAFF.